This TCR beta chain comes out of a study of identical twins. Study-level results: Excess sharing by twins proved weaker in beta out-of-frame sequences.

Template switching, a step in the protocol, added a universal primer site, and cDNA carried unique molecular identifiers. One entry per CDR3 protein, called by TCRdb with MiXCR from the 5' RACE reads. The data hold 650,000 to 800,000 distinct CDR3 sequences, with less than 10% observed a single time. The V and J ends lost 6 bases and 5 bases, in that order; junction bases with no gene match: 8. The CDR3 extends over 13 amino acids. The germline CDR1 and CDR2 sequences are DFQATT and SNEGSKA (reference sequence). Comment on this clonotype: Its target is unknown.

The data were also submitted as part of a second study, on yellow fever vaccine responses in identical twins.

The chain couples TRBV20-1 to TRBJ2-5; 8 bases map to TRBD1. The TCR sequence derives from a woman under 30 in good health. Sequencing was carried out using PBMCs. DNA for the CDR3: TGCAGTGCCAGACAGGGGTCCGGGGAGACCCAGTACTTC. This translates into CSARQGSGETQYF.